This T cell receptor beta chain was observed in a study of cytomegalovirus exposure and HLA in healthy donors. Study results and caveats: CMV antigen specificity was confirmed in vitro for three CMV-associated chains.

The CDR3 is made up of 17 amino acids. V lost 2 bases, J lost 7 bases, and 11 bases stayed unmatched. Per the germline V gene, CDR1 is MGHRA and CDR2 is YSYEKL. The table came from immunoSEQ multiplex PCR; TCRdb's copy has only in-frame clones and leaves some out. The profile shows 35,000 to 55,000 clones, roughly 93% of them singletons. On this clone itself: Its antigen is not known.

This clonotype originated in a woman younger than 35 in good health and CMV-seronegative. This rearrangement joins TRBV4-1 to TRBJ2-3; TRBD2 matches at 11 bases. The sequenced sample was PBMCs. CDR3 loop: CASSQNPSGGIDNTQYF. For the CDR3, the DNA is TGCGCCAGCAGCCAAAATCCTAGCGGGGGGATTGATAATACGCAGTATTTT.